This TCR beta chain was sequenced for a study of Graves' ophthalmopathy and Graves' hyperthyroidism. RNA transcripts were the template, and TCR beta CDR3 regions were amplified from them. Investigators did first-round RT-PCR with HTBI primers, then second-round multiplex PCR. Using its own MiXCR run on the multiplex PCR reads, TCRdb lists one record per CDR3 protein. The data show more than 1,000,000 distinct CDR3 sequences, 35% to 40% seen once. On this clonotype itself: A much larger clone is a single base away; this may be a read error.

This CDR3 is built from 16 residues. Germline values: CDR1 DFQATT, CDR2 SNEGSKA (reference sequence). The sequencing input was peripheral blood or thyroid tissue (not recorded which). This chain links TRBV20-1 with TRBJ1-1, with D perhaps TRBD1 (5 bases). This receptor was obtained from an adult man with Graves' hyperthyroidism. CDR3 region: CSARVTRGGLEREASF. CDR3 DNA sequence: TGCAGTGCTAGAGTGACCCGGGGCGGACTTGAGAGGGAAGCTTCCTTT.